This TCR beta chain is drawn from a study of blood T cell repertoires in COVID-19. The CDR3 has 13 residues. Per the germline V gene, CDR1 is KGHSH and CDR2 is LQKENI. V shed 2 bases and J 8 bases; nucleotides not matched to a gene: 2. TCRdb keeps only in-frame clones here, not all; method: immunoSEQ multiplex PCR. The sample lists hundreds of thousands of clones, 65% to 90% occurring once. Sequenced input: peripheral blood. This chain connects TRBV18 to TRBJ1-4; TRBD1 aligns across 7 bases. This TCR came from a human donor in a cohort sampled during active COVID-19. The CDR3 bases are TGTGCCAGCTCACCAGGACAGGAAGAAAAACTGTTTTTT. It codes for CASSPGQEEKLFF.